A single sample is the source of the 5 T cell receptor beta chains below, sequenced in a study of cytomegalovirus exposure and HLA in healthy donors. Vbeta (60) and Jbeta (13) primers were used in the PCR. Sequencing was performed with immunoSEQ multiplex PCR; in TCRdb, only in-frame clones are kept and a portion is missing. Here the sample spans about 160,000 clones, around four fifths being singletons. Material for sequencing was PBMCs. Every receptor here comes from a woman in her 30s in good health and CMV-seronegative.

The CDR3 nucleotides are TGTGCCAGCAGCCCGGGGACAGGGTTGGCCTACGAGCAGTACTTC. Amino acid sequence: CASSPGTGLAYEQYF. V is TRBV9 and J is TRBJ2-7; 9 nucleotides agree with TRBD1. Germline V gene lookup returns CDR1 SGDLS and CDR2 YYNGEE. The CDR3 extends over 15 amino acids. Unmatched junction bases numbered 7, after V lost 4 bases and J lost 2 bases.

Only a few counts were recorded for this clone. The chain joins TRBV6-1 to TRBJ1-1; 8 bases match TRBD1. The junction had 11 bases not matched to a gene; V was cut back by 7 bases and J by 4 bases. Germline lookup yields CDR1 MNHNS and CDR2 SASEGT. CDR3 length equals 15 residues. CDR3 coding DNA: TGTGCCAGCACTCGGCAGGGGGCGTTGAGCACTGAAGCTTTCTTT. Translation gives CASTRQGALSTEAFF.

The chain has TRBV6-5 and TRBJ1-4, with a possible D match to TRBD1 (6 bases). This CDR3 has 14 amino acids. The germline V and J ends were trimmed by 6 bases and 8 bases, with 16 bases remaining between them. Germline lookup yields CDR1 MNHEY and CDR2 SVGAGI. Here the CDR3 reads CASSLGGVGEKLFF. CDR3 coding DNA: TGTGCCAGCAGCTTAGGGGGGGTTGGGGAAAAACTGTTTTTT.

This chain connects TRBV6-4 to TRBJ2-1; TRBD1 aligns across 9 bases. Germline CDR1 and CDR2: MRHNA and SNTAGT. V trimming: 4 bases; J trimming: 7 bases; junction bases outside the gene matches: 2. CDR3 length: 13 amino acids. CDR3 coding DNA: TGTGCCAGCAGTGGACAGGGGGGTAATGAGCAGTTCTTC. It yields the protein CASSGQGGNEQFF.

This chain connects TRBV15 to TRBJ1-1; a weak D match, TRBD1 (5 bases). V was trimmed by 5 bases and J by 3 bases, leaving 13 bases between them. The CDR3 runs to 14 residues. CDR1 and CDR2 from the germline V gene are LNHNV and YYDKDF (reference sequence). Written as DNA, the CDR3 is TGTGCCACCAGCCAACGACGGGGGTACACTGAAGCTTTCTTT. Translated: CATSQRRGYTEAFF.